The 2 T cell receptor beta chains given below trace back to one sample, sequenced in a study of radiotherapy plus CTLA-4 blockade in lung cancer. The protocol was immunoSEQ multiplex PCR, while the TCRdb copy is restricted to in-frame clones and leaves out a portion. The data contain more than 40,000 clones, roughly 76% of them singletons. Sequences were derived from peripheral blood, sampled from a patient treated with radiotherapy plus ipilimumab. These receptors were obtained from a human donor with non-small cell lung cancer who had a complete response to radiotherapy plus ipilimumab.

This chain links TRBV7-9 with TRBJ1-6; D call uncertain. Per germline, CDR1 SEHNR and CDR2 FQNEAQ (reference sequence). CDR3 length equals 16 residues. Trimming took 4 bases from V and 0 from J, leaving 10 bases between them. In DNA form, the CDR3 reads TGTGCCAGCAGCTCGACTCTAAACTCCTATAATTCACCCCTCCACTTT. This sequence encodes CASSSTLNSYNSPLHF.

The genes are TRBV9 and TRBJ2-1; D possibly corresponds to TRBD1 (6 bases). Germline V gene data show CDR1 as SGDLS and CDR2 as YYNGEE. CDR3 length: 15 amino acids. The V and J ends lost 0 bases and 6 bases respectively, with 13 bases between them. The CDR3: CASSVAAGEINEQFF. CDR3 DNA sequence: TGTGCCAGCAGCGTAGCCGCAGGGGAAATCAATGAGCAGTTCTTC.